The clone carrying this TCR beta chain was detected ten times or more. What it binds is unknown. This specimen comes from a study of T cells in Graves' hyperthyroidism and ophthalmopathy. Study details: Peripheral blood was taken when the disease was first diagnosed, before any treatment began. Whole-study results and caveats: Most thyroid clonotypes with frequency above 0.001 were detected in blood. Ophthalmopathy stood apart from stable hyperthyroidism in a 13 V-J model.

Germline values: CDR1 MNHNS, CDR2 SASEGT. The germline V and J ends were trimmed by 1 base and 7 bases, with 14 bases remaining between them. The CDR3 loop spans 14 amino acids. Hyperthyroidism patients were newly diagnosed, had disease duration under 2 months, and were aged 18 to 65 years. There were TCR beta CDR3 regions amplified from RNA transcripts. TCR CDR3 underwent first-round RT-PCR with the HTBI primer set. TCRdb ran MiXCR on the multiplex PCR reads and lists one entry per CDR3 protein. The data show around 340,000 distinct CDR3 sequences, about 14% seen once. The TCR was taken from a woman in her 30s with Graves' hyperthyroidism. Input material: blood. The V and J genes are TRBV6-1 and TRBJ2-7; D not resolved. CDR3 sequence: CASSEGLPPWEQYF. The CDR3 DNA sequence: TGTGCCAGCAGTGAAGGTCTCCCCCCTTGGGAGCAGTACTTC.